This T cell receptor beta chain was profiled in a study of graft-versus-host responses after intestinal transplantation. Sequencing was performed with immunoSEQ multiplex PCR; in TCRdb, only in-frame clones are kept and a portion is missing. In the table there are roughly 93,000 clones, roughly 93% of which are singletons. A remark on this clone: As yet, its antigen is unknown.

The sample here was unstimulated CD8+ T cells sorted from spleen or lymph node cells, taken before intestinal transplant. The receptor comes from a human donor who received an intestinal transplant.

The CDR3 coding sequence is TGTGCCAGCAGCCAGTGGACTAGCGGGGGAGCCAAAAACATTCAGTACTTC. Translating gives CASSQWTSGGAKNIQYF. The V call is TRBV7-2, the J call TRBJ2-4; 13 bases fit TRBD2. With 5 bases clipped from V and 0 bases from J, the junction kept 4 bases outside the gene matches. CDR3 size: 17 residues. Germline CDR1 SGHTA, CDR2 FQGNSA.